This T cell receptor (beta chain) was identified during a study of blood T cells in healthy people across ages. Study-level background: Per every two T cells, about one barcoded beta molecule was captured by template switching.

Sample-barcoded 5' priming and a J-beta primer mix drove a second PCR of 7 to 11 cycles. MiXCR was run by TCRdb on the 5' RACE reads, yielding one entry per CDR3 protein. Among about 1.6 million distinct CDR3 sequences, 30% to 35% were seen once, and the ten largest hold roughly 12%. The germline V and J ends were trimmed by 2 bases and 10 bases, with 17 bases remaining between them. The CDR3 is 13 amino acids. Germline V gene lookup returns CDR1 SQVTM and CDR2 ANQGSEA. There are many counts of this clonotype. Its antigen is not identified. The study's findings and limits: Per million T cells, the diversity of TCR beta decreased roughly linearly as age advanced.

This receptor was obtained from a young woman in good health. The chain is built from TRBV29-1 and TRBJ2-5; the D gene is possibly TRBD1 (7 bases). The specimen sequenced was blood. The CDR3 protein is CSVELRTGEVQYF. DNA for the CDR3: TGCAGCGTTGAACTACGAACAGGGGAGGTCCAGTACTTC.